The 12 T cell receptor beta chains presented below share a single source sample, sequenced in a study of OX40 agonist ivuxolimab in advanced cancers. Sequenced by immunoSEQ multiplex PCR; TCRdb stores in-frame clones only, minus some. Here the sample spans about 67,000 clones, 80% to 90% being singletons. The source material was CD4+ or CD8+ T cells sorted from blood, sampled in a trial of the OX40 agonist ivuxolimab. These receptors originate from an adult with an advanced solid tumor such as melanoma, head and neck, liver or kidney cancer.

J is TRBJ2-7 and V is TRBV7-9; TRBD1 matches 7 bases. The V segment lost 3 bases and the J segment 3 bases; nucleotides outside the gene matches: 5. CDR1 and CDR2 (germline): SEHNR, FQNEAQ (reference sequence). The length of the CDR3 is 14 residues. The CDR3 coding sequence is TGTGCCAGCAGCTTTCTTTCAGGGGGCTACGAGCAGTACTTC. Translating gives CASSFLSGGYEQYF.

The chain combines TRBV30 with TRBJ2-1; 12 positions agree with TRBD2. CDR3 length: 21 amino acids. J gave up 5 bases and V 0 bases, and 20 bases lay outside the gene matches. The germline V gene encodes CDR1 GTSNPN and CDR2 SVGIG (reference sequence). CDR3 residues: CAWSVLSSGGARKRADNEQFF. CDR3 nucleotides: TGTGCCTGGAGTGTACTTTCTAGCGGGGGGGCGAGGAAAAGGGCCGACAATGAGCAGTTCTTC.

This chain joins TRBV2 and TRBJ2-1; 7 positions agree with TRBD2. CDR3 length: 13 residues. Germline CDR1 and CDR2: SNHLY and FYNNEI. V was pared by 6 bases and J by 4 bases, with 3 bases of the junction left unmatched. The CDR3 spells CASRASGYNEQFF. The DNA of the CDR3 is TGTGCCAGCAGGGCTAGCGGATACAATGAGCAGTTCTTC.

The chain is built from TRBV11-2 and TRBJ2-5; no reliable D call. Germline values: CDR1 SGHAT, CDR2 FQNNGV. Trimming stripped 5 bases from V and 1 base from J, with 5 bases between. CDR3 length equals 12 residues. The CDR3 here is CASSRAQETQYF. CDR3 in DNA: TGTGCCAGCAGCCGAGCCCAAGAGACCCAGTACTTC.

The CDR3 sequence is CAWSTTSGIRYSPLHF. In nucleotides, the CDR3 is TGTGCCTGGAGTACAACCTCAGGGATCCGATATTCACCCCTCCACTTT. V usage is TRBV30 and J usage is TRBJ1-6, with D possibly matching TRBD1 (5 bases). The CDR3 consists of 16 residues. Trimming left V 2 bases short and J 8 bases short, with 19 bases between. The germline V gene has CDR1 GTSNPN and CDR2 SVGIG (reference sequence).

CDR3 region: CAWRPGTGLGNTIYF. The CDR3 DNA reads as TGTGCCTGGAGGCCCGGGACAGGGCTCGGAAACACCATATATTTT. V and J are TRBV30 and TRBJ1-3, with 9 bases lining up with TRBD1. CDR3 length: 15 residues. Germline CDR1 reads GTSNPN; CDR2 reads SVGIG (reference sequence). V shed 3 bases and J 4 bases; nucleotides not matched to a gene: 7.

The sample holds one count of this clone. In DNA form, the CDR3 reads TGTGCCAGCAGCCTGACAGGGGCGGACGAGCAGTACTTC. It codes for CASSLTGADEQYF. V usage is TRBV14 and J usage is TRBJ2-7; 8 nucleotides match TRBD1. V was clipped by 4 bases and J by 5 bases; unmatched bases: 4. The CDR3 length is 13 residues. The germline CDR1 and CDR2 sequences are SGHDN and FVKESK.

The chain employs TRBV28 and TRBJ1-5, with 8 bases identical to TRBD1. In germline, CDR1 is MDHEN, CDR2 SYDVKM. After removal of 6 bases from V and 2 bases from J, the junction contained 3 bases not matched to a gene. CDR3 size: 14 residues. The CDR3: CASRPGGGNQPQHF. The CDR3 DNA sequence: TGTGCCAGCAGGCCAGGGGGCGGCAATCAGCCCCAGCATTTT.

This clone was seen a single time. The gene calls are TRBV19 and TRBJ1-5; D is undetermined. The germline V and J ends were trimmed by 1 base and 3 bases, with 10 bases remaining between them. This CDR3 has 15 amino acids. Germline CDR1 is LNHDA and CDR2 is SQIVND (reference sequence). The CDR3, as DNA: TGTGCCAGTAGTATAGGGCCACCGTACAATCAGCCCCAGCATTTT. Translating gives CASSIGPPYNQPQHF.

As DNA, the CDR3 is TGTGCCAGCTCAAGGGGACAGGGGTTCAATGAGCAGTTCTTC. The encoded protein is CASSRGQGFNEQFF. The chain carries TRBV18 and TRBJ2-1, with 10 nucleotides matching TRBD1. The CDR3 has 14 amino acids. From germline, CDR1 is KGHSH and CDR2 LQKENI. Losses at the gene ends were 5 bases for V and 6 bases for J; bases not matched to a gene: 4.

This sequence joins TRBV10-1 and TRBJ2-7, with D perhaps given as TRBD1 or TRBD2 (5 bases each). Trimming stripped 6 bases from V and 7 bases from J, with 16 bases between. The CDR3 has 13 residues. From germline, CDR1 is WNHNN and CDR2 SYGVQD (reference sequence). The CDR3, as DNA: TGCGCCAGCAGACCGGGGCCCGAGGGGGAGCAGTACTTC. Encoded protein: CASRPGPEGEQYF.

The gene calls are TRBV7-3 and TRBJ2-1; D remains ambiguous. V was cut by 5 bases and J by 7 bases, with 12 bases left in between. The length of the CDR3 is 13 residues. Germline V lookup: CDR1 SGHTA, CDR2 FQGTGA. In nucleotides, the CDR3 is TGTGCCAGCAGCCCCTCGCGCGTAAATGAGCAGTTCTTC. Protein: CASSPSRVNEQFF.